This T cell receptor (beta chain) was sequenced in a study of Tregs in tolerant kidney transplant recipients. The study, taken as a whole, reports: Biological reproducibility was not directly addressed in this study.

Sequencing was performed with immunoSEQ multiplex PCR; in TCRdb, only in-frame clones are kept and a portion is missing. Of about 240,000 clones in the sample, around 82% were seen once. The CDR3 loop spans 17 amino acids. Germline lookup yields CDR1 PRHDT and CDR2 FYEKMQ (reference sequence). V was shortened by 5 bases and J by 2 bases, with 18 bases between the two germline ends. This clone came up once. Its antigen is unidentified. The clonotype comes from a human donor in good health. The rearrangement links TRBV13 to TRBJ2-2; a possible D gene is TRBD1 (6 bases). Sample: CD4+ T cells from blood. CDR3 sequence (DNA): TGTGCCAGCAGCCTGCGGGCCGGGACATTTAACACCGGGGAGCTGTTTTTT. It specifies CASSLRAGTFNTGELFF.